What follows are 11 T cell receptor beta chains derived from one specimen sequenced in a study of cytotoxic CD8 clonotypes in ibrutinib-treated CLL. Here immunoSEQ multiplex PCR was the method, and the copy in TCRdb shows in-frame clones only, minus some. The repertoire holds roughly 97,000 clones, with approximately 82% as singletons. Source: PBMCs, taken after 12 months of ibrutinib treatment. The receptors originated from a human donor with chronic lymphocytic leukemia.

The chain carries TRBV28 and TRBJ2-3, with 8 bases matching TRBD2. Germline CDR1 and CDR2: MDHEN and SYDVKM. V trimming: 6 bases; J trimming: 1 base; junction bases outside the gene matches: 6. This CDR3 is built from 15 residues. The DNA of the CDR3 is TGTGCCAGCAGCCCCTTAGCGGGGCGCACAGATACGCAGTATTTT. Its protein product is CASSPLAGRTDTQYF. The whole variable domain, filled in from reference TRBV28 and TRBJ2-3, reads DVKVTQSSRYLVKRTGEKVFLECVQDMDHENMFWYRQDPGLGLRLIYFSYDVKMKEKGDIPEGYSVSREKKERFSLILESASTNQTSMYLCASSPLAGRTDTQYFGPGTRLTVL.

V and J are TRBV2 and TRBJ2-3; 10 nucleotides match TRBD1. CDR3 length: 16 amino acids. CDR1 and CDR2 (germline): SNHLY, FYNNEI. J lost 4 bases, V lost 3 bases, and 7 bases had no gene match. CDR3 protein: CASSDYRDRGPDTQYF. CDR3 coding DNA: TGTGCCAGCAGTGACTACCGGGACAGGGGCCCAGATACGCAGTATTTT.

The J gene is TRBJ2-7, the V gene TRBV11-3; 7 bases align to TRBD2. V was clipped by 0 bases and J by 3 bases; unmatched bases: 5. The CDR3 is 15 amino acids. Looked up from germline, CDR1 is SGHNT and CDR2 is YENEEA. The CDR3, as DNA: TGTGCCAGCAGCTTAGAGGACGGGGGGTACTACGAGCAGTACTTC. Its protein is CASSLEDGGYYEQYF.

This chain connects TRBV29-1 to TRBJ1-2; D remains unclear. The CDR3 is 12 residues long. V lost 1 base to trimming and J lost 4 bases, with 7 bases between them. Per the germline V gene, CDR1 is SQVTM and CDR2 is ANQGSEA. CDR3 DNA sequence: TGCAGCGTTGAAGTAGGGAGCTATGGCTACACCTTC. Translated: CSVEVGSYGYTF.

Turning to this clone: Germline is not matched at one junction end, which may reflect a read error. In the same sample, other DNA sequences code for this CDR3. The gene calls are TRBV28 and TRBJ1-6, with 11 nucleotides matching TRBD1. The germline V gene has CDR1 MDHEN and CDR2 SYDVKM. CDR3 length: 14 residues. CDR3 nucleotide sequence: TGTGCTAGCAGTAGGACAGGGGGCGAATCACCCCTCCACTTT. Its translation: CASSRTGGESPLHF. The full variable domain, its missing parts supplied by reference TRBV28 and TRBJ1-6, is DVKVTQSSRYLVKRTGEKVFLECVQDMDHENMFWYRQDPGLGLRLIYFSYDVKMKEKGDIPEGYSVSREKKERFSLILESASTNQTSMYLCASSRTGGESPLHFGNGTRLTVT.

The chain's CDR3 is CASSPLTSGHEQFF. In DNA form, the CDR3 reads TGTGCCAGCTCACCGCTGACTAGCGGGCATGAGCAGTTCTTC. The chain has TRBV18 and TRBJ2-1, with 10 bases identical to TRBD2. The CDR3 loop spans 14 amino acids. Germline CDR1 is KGHSH and CDR2 is LQKENI. Trimming removed 3 bases from V and 8 bases from J; junction bases left unmatched: 4.

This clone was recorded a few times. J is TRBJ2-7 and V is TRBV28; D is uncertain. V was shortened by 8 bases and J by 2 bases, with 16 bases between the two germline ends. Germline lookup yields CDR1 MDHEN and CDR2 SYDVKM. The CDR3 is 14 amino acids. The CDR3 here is CASCPRHSPYEQYF. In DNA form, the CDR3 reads TGTGCCAGCTGCCCGAGGCACAGCCCCTACGAGCAGTACTTC.

CDR3 nucleotides: TGTGCCAGCAGCTCTAGCCGACAGGGCCTCACAGATACGCAGTATTTT. This translates into CASSSSRQGLTDTQYF. The chain has TRBV11-3 and TRBJ2-3, with 7 bases identical to TRBD1. With V trimmed by 4 bases and J by 2 bases, 9 bases remained unmatched. The CDR3 runs to 16 residues. CDR1 and CDR2 from the germline V gene are SGHNT and YENEEA.

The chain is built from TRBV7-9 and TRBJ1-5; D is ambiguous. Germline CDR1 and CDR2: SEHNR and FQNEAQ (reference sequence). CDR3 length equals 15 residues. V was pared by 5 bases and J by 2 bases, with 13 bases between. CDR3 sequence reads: CASSEGRQGNQPQHF. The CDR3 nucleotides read TGTGCCAGCAGCGAAGGGCGGCAGGGCAATCAGCCCCAGCATTTT.

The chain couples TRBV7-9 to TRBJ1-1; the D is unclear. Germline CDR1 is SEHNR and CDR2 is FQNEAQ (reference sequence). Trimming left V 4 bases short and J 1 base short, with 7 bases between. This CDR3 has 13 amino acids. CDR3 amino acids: CASSYTANTEAFF. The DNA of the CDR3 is TGTGCCAGCAGCTACACAGCGAACACTGAAGCTTTCTTT.

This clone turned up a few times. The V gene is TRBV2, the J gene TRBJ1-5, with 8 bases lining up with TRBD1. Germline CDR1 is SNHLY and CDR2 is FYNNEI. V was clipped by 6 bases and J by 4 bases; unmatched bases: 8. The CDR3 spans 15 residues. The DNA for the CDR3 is TGTGCCAGCAGAGCCGGGACAGGAGAAAATCAGCCCCAGCATTTT. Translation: CASRAGTGENQPQHF.